This entry is about one T cell receptor beta chain. Assay: immunoSEQ multiplex PCR; the TCRdb copy retains only in-frame clones and omits some. The sample contains around 320,000 clones, 85% to 90% of which appear only once. Noted treatment: 15 to 20 received Ad26.COV2.S at low or high dose, single or two shots; five or six received placebo; per-sample allocation not given. Specimen acquisition occurred on day 63 following the initial vaccine or placebo injection. CDR1 is GTSNPN and CDR2 is SVGIG in the germline V gene (reference sequence). This CDR3 is 12 amino acids long. V was pared by 3 bases and J by 5 bases, with 10 bases between. The source of the sample is a study of Ad26.COV2.S vaccination and SARS-CoV-2 variants. Study as a whole: The COV1001 Ad26.COV2.S trial arm included the donor.

The rearrangement links TRBV30 to TRBJ1-2; unclear D gene. This clonotype was obtained from a person aged 18-65 years who received the Ad26.COV2.S COVID-19 vaccine or a placebo. The sequenced sample was peripheral blood, obtained in a trial of Ad26.COV2.S vaccine versus placebo. Here the CDR3 reads CAWRRKDYGYTF. In DNA form, the CDR3 reads TGTGCCTGGAGAAGGAAAGATTATGGCTACACCTTC. Full variable domain (remainder filled in from reference TRBV30 and TRBJ1-2): SQTIHQWPATLVQPVGSPLSLECTVEGTSNPNLYWYRQAAGRGLQLLFYSVGIGQISSEVPQNLSASRPQDRQFILSSKKLLLSDSGFYLCAWRRKDYGYTFGSGTRLTVV.